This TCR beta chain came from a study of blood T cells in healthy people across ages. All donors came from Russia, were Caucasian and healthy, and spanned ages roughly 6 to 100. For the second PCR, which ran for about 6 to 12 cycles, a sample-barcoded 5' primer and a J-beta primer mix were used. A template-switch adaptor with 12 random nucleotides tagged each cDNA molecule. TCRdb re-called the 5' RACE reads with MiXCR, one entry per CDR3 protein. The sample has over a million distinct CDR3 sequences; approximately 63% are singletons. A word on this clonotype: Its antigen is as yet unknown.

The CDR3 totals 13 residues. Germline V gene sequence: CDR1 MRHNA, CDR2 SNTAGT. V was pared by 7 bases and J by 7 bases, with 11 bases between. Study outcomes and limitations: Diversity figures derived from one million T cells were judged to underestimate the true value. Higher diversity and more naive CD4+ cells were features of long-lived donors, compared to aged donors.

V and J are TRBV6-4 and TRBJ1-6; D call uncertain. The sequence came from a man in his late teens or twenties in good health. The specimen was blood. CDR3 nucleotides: TGTGCCAGCAAGCTCAGCGAAAATTCACCCCTCCACTTT. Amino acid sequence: CASKLSENSPLHF.